The 15 T cell receptor beta chains below were found in one sample sequenced in a study of blood T cell repertoires in COVID-19. Libraries were prepared by immunoSEQ multiplex PCR; TCRdb keeps only in-frame clonotypes and omits some of them. The repertoire holds about 97,000 clones, with about 80% as singletons. The sequenced material came from peripheral blood. The receptors were sampled from a human donor in a cohort sampled during active COVID-19.

The chain employs TRBV28 and TRBJ2-7; TRBD2 is a possible D gene (5 bases). Trimming removed 6 bases from V and 2 bases from J, with 26 bases in between. CDR1 MDHEN and CDR2 SYDVKM come from the germline V gene. The CDR3 spans 18 residues. CDR3 loop: CASSPRTGKRLTTYEQYF. The CDR3, as DNA: TGTGCCAGCAGCCCAAGGACGGGGAAGAGATTGACTACCTACGAGCAGTACTTC.

This clone was seen just once. This rearrangement joins TRBV2 to TRBJ2-2; D is perhaps TRBD2 (6 bases). Looked up from germline, CDR1 is SNHLY and CDR2 is FYNNEI. Trimming took off 7 bases at V and 4 bases at J, with 16 bases between the two ends. This CDR3 has 15 amino acids. The CDR3 nucleotides read TGTGCCAGCACCCTGGGGGGTTGGGTCACCGGGGAGCTGTTTTTT. It translates to CASTLGGWVTGELFF. Variable domain in full (rest from reference TRBV2 and TRBJ2-2): EPEVTQTPSHQVTQMGQEVILRCVPISNHLYFYWYRQILGQKVEFLVSFYNNEISEKSEIFDDQFSVERPDGSNFTLKIRSTKLEDSAMYFCASTLGGWVTGELFFGEGSRLTVL.

The genes are TRBV7-2 and TRBJ2-2, with a weak D call TRBD2 (6 bases). From germline, CDR1 is SGHTA and CDR2 FQGNSA. The CDR3 length is 16 residues. The ends were cut back, 1 base at V and 1 base at J, with 10 bases in the middle. This CDR3 reads CASSLVAGMNTGELFF. CDR3 nucleotides: TGTGCCAGCAGCTTAGTGGCGGGGATGAACACCGGGGAGCTGTTTTTT.

This chain joins TRBV5-1 and TRBJ1-2; the match to TRBD1 covers 8 bases. Germline V gene sequence: CDR1 SGHRS, CDR2 YFSETQ. Trimming took 0 bases from V and 2 from J; bases not matched to a gene: 6. CDR3 length: 16 amino acids. The CDR3 region is CASSLGADRVNYGYTF. CDR3 bases: TGCGCCAGCAGCTTGGGGGCGGACAGGGTCAACTATGGCTACACCTTC.

The J gene is TRBJ2-7, the V gene TRBV4-2, with D perhaps matching TRBD1 (7 bases). V was cut by 0 bases and J by 1 base, with 19 bases left in between. The CDR3 totals 18 residues. Germline-derived CDR1 and CDR2 are LGHNA and YNFKEQ. The CDR3 reads CASSQEEARGAWSYEQYF. As DNA, the CDR3 is TGTGCCAGCAGCCAAGAGGAGGCCAGGGGGGCCTGGTCCTACGAGCAGTACTTC.

This chain connects TRBV28 to TRBJ2-2, with D perhaps matching TRBD1 (5 bases). Germline loops: CDR1 MDHEN, CDR2 SYDVKM. The length of the CDR3 is 15 residues. V lost 5 bases, J lost 1 base, and 11 bases lay in between. The CDR3 DNA sequence: TGTGCCAGCAGTGGGGCAGGGCGGAACACCGGGGAGCTGTTTTTT. This translates into CASSGAGRNTGELFF.

This chain's CDR3 is CASSEGVNTGELFF. The CDR3 DNA reads TGTGCCAGCAGTGAAGGTGTAAACACCGGGGAGCTGTTTTTT. The chain couples TRBV2 to TRBJ2-2; D ambiguous. The CDR3 loop spans 14 amino acids. Between the trimmed V and J ends, which lost 1 base and 2 bases, there was a span of 5 bases. Germline V gene data show CDR1 as SNHLY and CDR2 as FYNNEI.

V usage is TRBV5-1 and J usage is TRBJ2-3; 7 nucleotides line up with TRBD1. The CDR3 is 13 amino acids. CDR1 is SGHRS, CDR2 YFSETQ, per germline. Germline trimming cut 4 bases from V and 4 bases from J; bases unmatched to any gene: 3. CDR3 sequence (DNA): TGCGCCAGCAGCACCACAGGGGCAGATACGCAGTATTTT. Its translation: CASSTTGADTQYF.

The V gene is TRBV27, the J gene TRBJ1-1; 8 bases fit TRBD1. The CDR3 extends over 13 amino acids. V gave up 3 bases and J gave up 8 bases; unmatched junction bases: 5. Germline V gene lookup returns CDR1 MNHEY and CDR2 SMNVEV (reference sequence). The CDR3 nucleotides are TGTGCCAGCAGTTTTAGAAGACAGGGGGAAGCTTTCTTT. It is translated as CASSFRRQGEAFF.

For this clone: Other DNA variants within this sample encode the same CDR3. The J gene is TRBJ1-1, the V gene TRBV7-3; possible D gene TRBD1, 5 bases. V dropped 8 bases and J dropped 2 bases, with 12 bases sitting between them. Germline lookup yields CDR1 SGHTA and CDR2 FQGTGA. This CDR3 contains 13 residues. This CDR3 is CASSRDRNTEAFF. The DNA for the CDR3 is TGTGCCAGCTCACGAGACAGAAACACTGAAGCTTTCTTT.

This clone has just a few counts. The genes are TRBV11-3 and TRBJ1-2, with 9 nucleotides matching TRBD1. This CDR3 is 14 amino acids long. The ends lost 4 bases at V and 4 bases at J; junction bases unmatched: 4. From germline, CDR1 is SGHNT and CDR2 YENEEA. DNA for the CDR3: TGTGCCAGCAGCTCGTCACAGGGGGCCTATGGCTACACCTTC. Amino acid sequence: CASSSSQGAYGYTF.

The gene calls are TRBV5-5 and TRBJ1-2; D may be TRBD1 (5 bases). The V gene lost 2 bases and the J gene lost 8 bases, with 13 bases spanning the gap. The CDR3 runs to 13 residues. The germline CDR1 and CDR2 sequences are SGHKS and YYEKEE (reference sequence). The CDR3 nucleotides are TGTGCCAGCAGCTTTTTGACCCAGGGAGGCTACACCTTC. It encodes CASSFLTQGGYTF. The full variable domain, completed using reference TRBV5-5 and TRBJ1-2, is DAGVTQSPTHLIKTRGQQVTLRCSPISGHKSVSWYQQVLGQGPQFIFQYYEKEERGRGNFPDRFSARQFPNYSSELNVNALLLGDSALYLCASSFLTQGGYTFGSGTRLTVV.

The chain recombines TRBV4-2 with TRBJ2-4; D is undetermined. Trimming left V 4 bases short and J 3 bases short, with 13 bases between. This CDR3 is built from 15 residues. In germline, CDR1 is LGHNA, CDR2 YNFKEQ. The CDR3 reads CASSPRGSVKNIQYF. The CDR3 region has the DNA TGTGCCAGCAGCCCCAGAGGCTCTGTCAAAAACATTCAGTACTTC.

A few counts support this clone. The rearrangement uses TRBV7-3 and TRBJ2-1; TRBD1 agrees at 8 bases. This CDR3 comprises 13 residues. Trimming at V came to 6 bases and at J to 6 bases, leaving 4 bases not matched to a gene. Per germline, CDR1 SGHTA and CDR2 FQGTGA. The CDR3 DNA reads TGTGCCAGCAGTTTAGGACAGGGCAATGAGCAGTTCTTC. It translates to CASSLGQGNEQFF.

This chain connects TRBV6-5 to TRBJ1-2; 7 nucleotides agree with TRBD1. This CDR3 comprises 14 residues. V dropped 6 bases and J dropped 4; count of bases not matched to a gene: 8. The V gene's germline CDR1 is MNHEY and CDR2 SVGAGI. The CDR3 region is CASRPGGRSYGYTF. As DNA, the CDR3 is TGTGCCAGCAGGCCAGGGGGTCGTAGCTATGGCTACACCTTC.